This T cell receptor beta chain was profiled in a study of cytomegalovirus exposure and HLA in healthy donors. Study findings and constraints: Only CMV serostatus was available as immune exposure information. There was a cluster of highly shared sequence variants that was likely a sequencing artifact. An analysis was carried out at a later point. It showed that HLA-associated TCR beta chains were more clonally expanded than equally common non-associated chains.

This CDR3 is built from 14 residues. Trimming took off 0 bases at V and 6 bases at J, with 12 bases between the two ends. The germline gives CDR1 SGHRS, CDR2 YFSETQ. A multiplex PCR was run with 60 Vbeta primers and 13 Jbeta primers. The assay was immunoSEQ multiplex PCR, and TCRdb's table has in-frame clones only and misses some. The sample includes about 120,000 clones, 80% of them seen just once. This clone was detected once. Antigen specificity is unknown. Sequenced material: PBMCs. The gene calls are TRBV5-1 and TRBJ1-2; no firm D call. The receptor was isolated from a female donor in good health and CMV-seropositive. The CDR3 protein is CASSLESGPHGYTF. The CDR3 DNA sequence: TGCGCCAGCAGCTTGGAGTCCGGTCCCCATGGCTACACCTTC.